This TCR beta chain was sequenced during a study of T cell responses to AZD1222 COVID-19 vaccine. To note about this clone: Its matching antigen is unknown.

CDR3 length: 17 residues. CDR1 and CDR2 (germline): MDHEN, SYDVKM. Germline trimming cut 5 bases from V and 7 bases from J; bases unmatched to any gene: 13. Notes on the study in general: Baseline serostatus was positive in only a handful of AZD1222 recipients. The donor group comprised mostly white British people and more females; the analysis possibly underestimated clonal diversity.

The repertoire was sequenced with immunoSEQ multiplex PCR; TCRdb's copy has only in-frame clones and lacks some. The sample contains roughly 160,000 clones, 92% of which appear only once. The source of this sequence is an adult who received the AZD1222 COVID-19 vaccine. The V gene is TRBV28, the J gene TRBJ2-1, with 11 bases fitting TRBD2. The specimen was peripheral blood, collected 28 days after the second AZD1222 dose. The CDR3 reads CASSPFPLAGGGNEQFF. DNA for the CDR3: TGTGCCAGCAGTCCCTTCCCCCTAGCGGGAGGAGGGAATGAGCAGTTCTTC.